This entry describes one T cell receptor beta chain. This sample is part of a study of blood T cell repertoires in COVID-19. Study-wide background: Nucleic acid was either cDNA or gDNA, and it came from T cells, B-cell-depleted T cells, or PBMCs.

Measured with immunoSEQ multiplex PCR; TCRdb has only the in-frame clones, and not every one. The sample consists of about 420,000 clones, about 90% of them appearing once. V shed 4 bases and J 1 base; nucleotides not matched to a gene: 6. This CDR3 comprises 15 residues. Per the germline V gene, CDR1 is SGHRS and CDR2 is YFSETQ. The receptor's source is a man aged 18 to 30 with COVID-19, enrolled during active disease. The gene calls are TRBV5-1 and TRBJ1-1; the match to TRBD1 covers 8 bases. Source material: peripheral blood. The CDR3 DNA follows: TGCGCCAGCAGCCCAGCCGGGACAGGGAACACTGAAGCTTTCTTT. This codes for CASSPAGTGNTEAFF.